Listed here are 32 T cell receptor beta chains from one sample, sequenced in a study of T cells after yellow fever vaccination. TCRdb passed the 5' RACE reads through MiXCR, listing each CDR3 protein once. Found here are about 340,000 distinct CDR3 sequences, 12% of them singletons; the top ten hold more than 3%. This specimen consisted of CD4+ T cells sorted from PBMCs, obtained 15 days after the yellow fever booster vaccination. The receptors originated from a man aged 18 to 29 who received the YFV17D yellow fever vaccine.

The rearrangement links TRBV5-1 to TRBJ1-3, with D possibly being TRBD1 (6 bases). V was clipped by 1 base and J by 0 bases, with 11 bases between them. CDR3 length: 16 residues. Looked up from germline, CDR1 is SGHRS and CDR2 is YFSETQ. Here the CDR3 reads CASSLTTGSSGNTIYF. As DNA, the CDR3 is TGCGCCAGCAGCTTGACGACAGGTTCCTCTGGAAACACCATATATTTT. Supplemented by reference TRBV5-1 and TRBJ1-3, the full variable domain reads KAGVTQTPRYLIKTRGQQVTLSCSPISGHRSVSWYQQTPGQGLQFLFEYFSETQRNKGNFPGRFSGRQFSNSRSEMNVSTLELGDSALYLCASSLTTGSSGNTIYFGEGSWLTVV.

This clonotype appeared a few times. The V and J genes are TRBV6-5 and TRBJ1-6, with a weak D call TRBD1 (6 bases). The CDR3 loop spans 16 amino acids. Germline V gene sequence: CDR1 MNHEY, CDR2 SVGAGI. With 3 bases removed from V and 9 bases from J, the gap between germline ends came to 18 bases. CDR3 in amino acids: CASSYSAGGPSSPLHF. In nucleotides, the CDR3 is TGTGCCAGCAGTTATTCCGCCGGGGGCCCGAGTTCACCCCTCCACTTT.

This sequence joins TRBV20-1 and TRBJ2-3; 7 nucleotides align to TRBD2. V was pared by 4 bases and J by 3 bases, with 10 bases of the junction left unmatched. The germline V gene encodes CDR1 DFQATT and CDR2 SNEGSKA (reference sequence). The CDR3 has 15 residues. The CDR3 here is CSATRHLGRTDTQYF. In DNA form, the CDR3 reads TGCAGTGCTACTAGACACCTCGGGAGGACAGATACGCAGTATTTT.

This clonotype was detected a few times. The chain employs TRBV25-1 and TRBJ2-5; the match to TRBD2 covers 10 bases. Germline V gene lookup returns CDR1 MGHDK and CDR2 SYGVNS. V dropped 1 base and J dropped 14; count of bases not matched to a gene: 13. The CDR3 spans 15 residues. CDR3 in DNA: TGTGCCAGCAGTGAATCGAGGGCTAGCGGGGGTCACCAATACTTC. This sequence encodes CASSESRASGGHQYF.

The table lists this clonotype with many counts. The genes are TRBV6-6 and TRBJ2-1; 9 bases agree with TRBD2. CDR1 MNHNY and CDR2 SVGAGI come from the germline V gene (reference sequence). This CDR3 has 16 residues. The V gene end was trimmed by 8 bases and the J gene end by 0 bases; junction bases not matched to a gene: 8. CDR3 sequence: CASRASGGSSYNEQFF. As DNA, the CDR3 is TGTGCCAGCCGGGCCAGCGGGGGGAGCTCCTACAATGAGCAGTTCTTC.

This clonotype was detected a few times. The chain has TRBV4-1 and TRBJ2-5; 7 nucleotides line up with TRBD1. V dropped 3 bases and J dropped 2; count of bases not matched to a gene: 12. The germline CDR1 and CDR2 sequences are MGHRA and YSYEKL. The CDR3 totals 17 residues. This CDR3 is CASSHAIPGQTQETQYF. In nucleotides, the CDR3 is TGCGCCAGCAGCCATGCTATACCGGGACAGACACAAGAGACCCAGTACTTC.

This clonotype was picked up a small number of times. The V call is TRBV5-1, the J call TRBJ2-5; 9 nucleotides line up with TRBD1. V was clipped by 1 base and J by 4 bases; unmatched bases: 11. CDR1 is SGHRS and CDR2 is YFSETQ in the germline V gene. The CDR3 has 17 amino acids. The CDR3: CASSLLQGAIGGETQYF. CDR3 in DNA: TGCGCCAGCAGCTTGCTACAGGGGGCAATAGGGGGAGAGACCCAGTACTTC.

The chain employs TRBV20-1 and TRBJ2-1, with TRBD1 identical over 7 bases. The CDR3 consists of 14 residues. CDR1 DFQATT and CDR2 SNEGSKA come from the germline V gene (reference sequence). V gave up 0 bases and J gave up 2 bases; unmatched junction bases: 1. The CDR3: CSAREGGAYNEQFF. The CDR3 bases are TGCAGTGCTAGAGAAGGGGGCGCCTACAATGAGCAGTTCTTC.

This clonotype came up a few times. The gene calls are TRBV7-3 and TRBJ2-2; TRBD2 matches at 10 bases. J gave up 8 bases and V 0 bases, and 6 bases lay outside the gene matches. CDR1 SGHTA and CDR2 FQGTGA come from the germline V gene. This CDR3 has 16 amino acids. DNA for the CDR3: TGTGCCAGCAGCTTAACCAGCGGGGGGGCCGGTGGGGAGCTGTTTTTT. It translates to CASSLTSGGAGGELFF.

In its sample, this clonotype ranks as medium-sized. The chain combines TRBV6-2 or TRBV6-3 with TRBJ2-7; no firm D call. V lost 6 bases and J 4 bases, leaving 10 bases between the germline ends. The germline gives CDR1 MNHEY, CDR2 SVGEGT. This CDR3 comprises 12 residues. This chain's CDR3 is CASSRASYEQYV. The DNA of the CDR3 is TGTGCCAGCAGCAGAGCGAGTTACGAGCAGTACGTC.

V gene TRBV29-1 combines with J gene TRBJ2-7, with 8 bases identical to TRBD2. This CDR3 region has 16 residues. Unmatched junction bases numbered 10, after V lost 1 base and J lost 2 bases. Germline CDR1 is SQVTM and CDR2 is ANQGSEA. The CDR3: CSVEGREAGPTYEQYF. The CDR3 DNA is TGCAGCGTTGAAGGGCGGGAGGCAGGACCCACCTACGAGCAGTACTTC.

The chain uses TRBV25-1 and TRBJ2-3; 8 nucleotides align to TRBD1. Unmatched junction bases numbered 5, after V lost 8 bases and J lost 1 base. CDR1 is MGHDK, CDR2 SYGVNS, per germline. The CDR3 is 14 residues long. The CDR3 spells CASAGTGGTDTQYF. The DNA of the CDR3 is TGTGCCAGCGCCGGGACAGGAGGCACAGATACGCAGTATTTT.

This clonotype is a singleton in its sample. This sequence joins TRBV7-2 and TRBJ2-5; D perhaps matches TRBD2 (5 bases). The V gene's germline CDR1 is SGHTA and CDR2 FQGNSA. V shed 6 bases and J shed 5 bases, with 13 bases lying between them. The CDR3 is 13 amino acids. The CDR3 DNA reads TGTGCCAGCAGGTGGATCCCGGGGGAGACCCAGTACTTC. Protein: CASRWIPGETQYF.

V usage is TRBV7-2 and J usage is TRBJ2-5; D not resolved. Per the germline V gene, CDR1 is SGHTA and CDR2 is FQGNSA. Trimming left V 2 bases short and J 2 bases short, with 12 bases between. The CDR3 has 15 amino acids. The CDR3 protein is CASSLSPSGQETQYF. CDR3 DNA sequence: TGTGCCAGCAGCTTAAGCCCATCCGGGCAAGAGACCCAGTACTTC.

The CDR3 here is CASMGVGPYGYTF. DNA for the CDR3: TGTGCCAGCATGGGTGTCGGCCCCTATGGCTACACCTTC. This chain uses TRBV12-3 or TRBV12-4 with TRBJ1-2; D call uncertain. The CDR3 runs to 13 residues. V was trimmed by 7 bases and J by 4 bases, leaving 13 bases between them.

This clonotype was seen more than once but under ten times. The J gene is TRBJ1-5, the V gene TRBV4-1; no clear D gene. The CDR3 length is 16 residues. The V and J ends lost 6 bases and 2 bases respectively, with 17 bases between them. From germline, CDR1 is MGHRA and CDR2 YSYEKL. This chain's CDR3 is CASREVRGYGNQPQHF. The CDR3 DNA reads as TGCGCCAGCAGAGAAGTCCGAGGTTACGGCAATCAGCCCCAGCATTTT.

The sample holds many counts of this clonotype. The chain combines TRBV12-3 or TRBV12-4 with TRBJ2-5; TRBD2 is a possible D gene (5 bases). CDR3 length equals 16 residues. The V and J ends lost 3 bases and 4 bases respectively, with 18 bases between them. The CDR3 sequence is CASSFSQLPGIETQYF. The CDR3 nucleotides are TGTGCCAGCAGTTTTTCCCAGCTCCCCGGGATAGAGACCCAGTACTTC.

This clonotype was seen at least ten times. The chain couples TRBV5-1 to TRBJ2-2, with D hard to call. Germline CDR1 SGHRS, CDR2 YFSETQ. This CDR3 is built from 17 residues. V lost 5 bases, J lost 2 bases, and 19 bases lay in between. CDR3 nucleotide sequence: TGCGCCAGCAGTTTATGGGCAGACTCACTAAACACCGGGGAGCTGTTTTTT. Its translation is CASSLWADSLNTGELFF.

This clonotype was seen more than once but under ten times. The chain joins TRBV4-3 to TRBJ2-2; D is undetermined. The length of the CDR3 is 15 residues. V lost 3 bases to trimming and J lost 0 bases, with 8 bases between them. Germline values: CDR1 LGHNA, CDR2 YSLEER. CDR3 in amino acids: CASSQGLPNTGELFF. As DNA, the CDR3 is TGCGCCAGCAGCCAGGGTCTTCCGAACACCGGGGAGCTGTTTTTT.

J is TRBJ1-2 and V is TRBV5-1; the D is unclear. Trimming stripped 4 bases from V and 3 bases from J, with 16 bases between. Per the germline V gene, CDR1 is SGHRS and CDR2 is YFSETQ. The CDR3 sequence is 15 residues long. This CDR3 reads CASSQEPWTHYGYTF. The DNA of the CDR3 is TGCGCCAGCAGCCAGGAACCGTGGACCCACTATGGCTACACCTTC.

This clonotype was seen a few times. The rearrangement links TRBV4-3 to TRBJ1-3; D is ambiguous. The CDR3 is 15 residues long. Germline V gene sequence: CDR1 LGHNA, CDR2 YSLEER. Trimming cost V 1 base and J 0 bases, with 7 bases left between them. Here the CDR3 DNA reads TGCGCCAGCAGCCAAGTGGTCCACTCTGGAAACACCATATATTTT. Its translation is CASSQVVHSGNTIYF.

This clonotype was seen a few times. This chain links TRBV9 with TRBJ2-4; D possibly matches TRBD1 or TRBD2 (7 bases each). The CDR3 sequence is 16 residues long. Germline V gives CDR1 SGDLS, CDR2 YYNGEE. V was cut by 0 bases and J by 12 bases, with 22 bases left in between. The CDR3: CASSVGPNRGGDHQYF. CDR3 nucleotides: TGTGCCAGCAGCGTAGGCCCCAACAGGGGAGGGGACCATCAGTACTTC.

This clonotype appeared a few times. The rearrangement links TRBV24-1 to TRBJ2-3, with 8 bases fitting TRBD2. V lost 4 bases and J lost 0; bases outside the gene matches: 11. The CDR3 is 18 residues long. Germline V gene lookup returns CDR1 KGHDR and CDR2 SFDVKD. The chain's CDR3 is CATSDSGSRGGSTDTQYF. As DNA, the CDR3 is TGTGCCACCAGTGACTCTGGTAGCCGGGGGGGTAGCACAGATACGCAGTATTTT.

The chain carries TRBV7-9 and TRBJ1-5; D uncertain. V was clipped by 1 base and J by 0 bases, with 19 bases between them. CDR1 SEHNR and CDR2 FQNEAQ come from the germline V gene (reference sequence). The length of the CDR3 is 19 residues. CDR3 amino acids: CASSLGAAGGSYSNQPQHF. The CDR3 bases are TGTGCCAGCAGCTTAGGCGCGGCAGGAGGGAGTTATAGCAATCAGCCCCAGCATTTT.

The CDR3 reads CASSLSVYTEAFF. CDR3 DNA sequence: TGTGCCAGCAGTTTATCGGTTTACACTGAAGCTTTCTTT. V usage is TRBV27 and J usage is TRBJ1-1; no reliable D call. Trimming shortened V by 0 bases and J by 3 bases, and 5 bases separated the two germline ends. This CDR3 has 13 residues. Looked up from germline, CDR1 is MNHEY and CDR2 is SMNVEV (reference sequence).

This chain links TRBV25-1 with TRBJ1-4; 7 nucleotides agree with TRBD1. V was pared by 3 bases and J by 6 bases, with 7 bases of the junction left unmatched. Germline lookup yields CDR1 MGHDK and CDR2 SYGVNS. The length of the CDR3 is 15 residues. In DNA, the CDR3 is TGTGCCAGCAGTGACACGAAGGGGGCGGATGAAAAACTGTTTTTT. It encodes CASSDTKGADEKLFF.

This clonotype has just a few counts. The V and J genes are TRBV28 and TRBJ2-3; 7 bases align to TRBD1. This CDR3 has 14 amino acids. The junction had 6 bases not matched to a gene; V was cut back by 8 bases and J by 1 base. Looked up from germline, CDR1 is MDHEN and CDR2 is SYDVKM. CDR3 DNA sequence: TGTGCCAGCTGGTGGGGGACAGGCACAGATACGCAGTATTTT. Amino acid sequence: CASWWGTGTDTQYF. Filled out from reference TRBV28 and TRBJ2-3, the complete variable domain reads DVKVTQSSRYLVKRTGEKVFLECVQDMDHENMFWYRQDPGLGLRLIYFSYDVKMKEKGDIPEGYSVSREKKERFSLILESASTNQTSMYLCASWWGTGTDTQYFGPGTRLTVL.

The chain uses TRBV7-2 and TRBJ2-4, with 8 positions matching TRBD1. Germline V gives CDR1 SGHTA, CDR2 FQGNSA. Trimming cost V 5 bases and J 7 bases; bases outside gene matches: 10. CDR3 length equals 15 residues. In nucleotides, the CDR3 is TGTGCCAGCAGCCCAGACGGACAGGGTCAGAACATTCAGTACTTC. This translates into CASSPDGQGQNIQYF.

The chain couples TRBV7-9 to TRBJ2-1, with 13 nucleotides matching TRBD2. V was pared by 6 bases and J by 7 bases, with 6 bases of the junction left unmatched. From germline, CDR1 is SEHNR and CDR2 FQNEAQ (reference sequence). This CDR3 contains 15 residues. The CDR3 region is CASRSGTSGVNEQFF. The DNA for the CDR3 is TGTGCCAGCAGGAGCGGGACTAGCGGGGTTAATGAGCAGTTCTTC.

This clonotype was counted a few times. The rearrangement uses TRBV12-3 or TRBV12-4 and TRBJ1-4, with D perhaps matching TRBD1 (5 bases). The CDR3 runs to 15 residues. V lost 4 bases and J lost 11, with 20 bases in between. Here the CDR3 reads CASSSRERGRGKLFF. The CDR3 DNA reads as TGTGCCAGCAGTTCCCGCGAGAGGGGAAGGGGCAAACTGTTTTTT.

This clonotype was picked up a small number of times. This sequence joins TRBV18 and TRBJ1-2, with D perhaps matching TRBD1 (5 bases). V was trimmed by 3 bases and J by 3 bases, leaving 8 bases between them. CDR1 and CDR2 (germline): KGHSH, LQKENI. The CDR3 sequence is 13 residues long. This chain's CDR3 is CASSPDSDYGYTF. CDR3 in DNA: TGTGCCAGCTCACCCGACAGTGACTATGGCTACACCTTC.

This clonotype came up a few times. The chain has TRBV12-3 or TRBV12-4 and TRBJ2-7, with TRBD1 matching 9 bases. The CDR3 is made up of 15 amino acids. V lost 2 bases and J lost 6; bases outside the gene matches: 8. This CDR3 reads CASSLTGGWLGEQYF. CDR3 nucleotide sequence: TGTGCCAGCAGTTTAACAGGGGGCTGGTTGGGCGAGCAGTACTTC.